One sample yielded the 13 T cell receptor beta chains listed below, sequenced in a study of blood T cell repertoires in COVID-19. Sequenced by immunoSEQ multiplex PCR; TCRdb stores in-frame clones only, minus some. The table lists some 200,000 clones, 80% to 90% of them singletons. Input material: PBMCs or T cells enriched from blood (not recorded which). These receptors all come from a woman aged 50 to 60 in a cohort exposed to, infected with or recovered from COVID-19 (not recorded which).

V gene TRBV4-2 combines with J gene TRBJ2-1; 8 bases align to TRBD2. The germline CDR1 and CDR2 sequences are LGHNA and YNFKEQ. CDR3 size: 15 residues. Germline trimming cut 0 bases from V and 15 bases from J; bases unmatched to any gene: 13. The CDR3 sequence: CASSQDGVAGRPPFF. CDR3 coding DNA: TGTGCCAGCAGCCAAGATGGGGTAGCGGGGAGACCTCCGTTCTTC.

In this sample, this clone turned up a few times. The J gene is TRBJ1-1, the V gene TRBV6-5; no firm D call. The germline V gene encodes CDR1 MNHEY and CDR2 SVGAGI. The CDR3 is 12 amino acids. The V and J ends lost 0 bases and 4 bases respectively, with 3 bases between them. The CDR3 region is CASSYSSTEAFF. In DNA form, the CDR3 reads TGTGCCAGCAGTTACTCCAGCACTGAAGCTTTCTTT.

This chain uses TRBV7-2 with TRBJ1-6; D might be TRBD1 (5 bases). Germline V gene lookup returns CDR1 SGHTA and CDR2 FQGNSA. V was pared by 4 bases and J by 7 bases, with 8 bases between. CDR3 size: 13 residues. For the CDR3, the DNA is TGTGCCAGCAGCTCAGGGCGGAATTCACCCCTCCACTTT. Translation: CASSSGRNSPLHF.

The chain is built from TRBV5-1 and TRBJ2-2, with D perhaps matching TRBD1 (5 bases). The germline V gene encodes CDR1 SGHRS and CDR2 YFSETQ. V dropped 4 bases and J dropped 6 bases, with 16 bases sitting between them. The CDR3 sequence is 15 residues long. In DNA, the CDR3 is TGCGCCAGCAGCGTGCAGGGTTTAGGGGCCGGGGAGCTGTTTTTT. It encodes CASSVQGLGAGELFF.

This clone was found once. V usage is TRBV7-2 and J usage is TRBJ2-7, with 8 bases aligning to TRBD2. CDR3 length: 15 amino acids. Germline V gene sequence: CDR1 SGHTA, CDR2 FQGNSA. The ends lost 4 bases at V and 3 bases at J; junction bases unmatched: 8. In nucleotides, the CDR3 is TGTGCCAGCAGCTCCCGGGATAGCGGGGTCTACGAGCAGTACTTC. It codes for CASSSRDSGVYEQYF.

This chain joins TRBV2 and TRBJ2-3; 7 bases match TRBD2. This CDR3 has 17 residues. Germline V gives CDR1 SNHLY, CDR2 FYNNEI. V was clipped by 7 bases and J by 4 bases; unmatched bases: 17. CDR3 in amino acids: CASTRGSGRGRADTQYF. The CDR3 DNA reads TGTGCCAGCACTCGAGGGTCCGGGCGGGGGAGGGCAGATACGCAGTATTTT. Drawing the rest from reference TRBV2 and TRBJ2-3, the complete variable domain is EPEVTQTPSHQVTQMGQEVILRCVPISNHLYFYWYRQILGQKVEFLVSFYNNEISEKSEIFDDQFSVERPDGSNFTLKIRSTKLEDSAMYFCASTRGSGRGRADTQYFGPGTRLTVL.

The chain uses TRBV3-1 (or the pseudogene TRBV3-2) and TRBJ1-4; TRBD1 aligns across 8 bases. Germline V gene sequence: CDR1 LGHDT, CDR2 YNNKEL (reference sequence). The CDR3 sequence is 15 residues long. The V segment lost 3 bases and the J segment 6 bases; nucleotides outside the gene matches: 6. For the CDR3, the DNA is TGTGCCAGCAGCCACACCGGGACAGGTCATGAAAAACTGTTTTTT. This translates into CASSHTGTGHEKLFF.

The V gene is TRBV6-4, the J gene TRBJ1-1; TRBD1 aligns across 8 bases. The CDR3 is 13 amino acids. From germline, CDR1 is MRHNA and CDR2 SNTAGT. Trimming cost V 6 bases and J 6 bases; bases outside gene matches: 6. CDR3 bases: TGTGCCAGCAGAGACAGGGGAACGGCTGAAGCTTTCTTT. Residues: CASRDRGTAEAFF.

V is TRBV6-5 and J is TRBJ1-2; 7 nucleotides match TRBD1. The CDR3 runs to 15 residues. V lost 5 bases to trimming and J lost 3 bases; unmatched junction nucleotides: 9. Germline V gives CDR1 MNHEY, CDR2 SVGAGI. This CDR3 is CASSPDRVGYYGYTF. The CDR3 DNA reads TGTGCCAGCAGTCCTGACAGGGTTGGTTACTATGGCTACACCTTC.

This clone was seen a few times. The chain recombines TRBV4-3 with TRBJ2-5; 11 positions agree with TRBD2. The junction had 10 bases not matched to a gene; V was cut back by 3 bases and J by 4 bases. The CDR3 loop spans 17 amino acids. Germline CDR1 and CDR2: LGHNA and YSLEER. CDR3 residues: CASSHGSSGGRGETQYF. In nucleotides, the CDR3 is TGCGCCAGCAGCCACGGGTCTAGCGGGGGGAGGGGAGAGACCCAGTACTTC.

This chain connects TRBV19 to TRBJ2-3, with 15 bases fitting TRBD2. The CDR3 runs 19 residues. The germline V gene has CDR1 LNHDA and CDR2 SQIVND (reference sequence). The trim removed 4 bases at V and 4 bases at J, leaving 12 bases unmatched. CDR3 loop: CASSTPGLAGGFSADTQYF. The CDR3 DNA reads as TGTGCCAGTAGTACGCCTGGACTAGCGGGGGGGTTCTCTGCAGATACGCAGTATTTT.

The chain's CDR3 is CASLRQSASYEQYF. CDR3 sequence (DNA): TGTGCCAGCCTCCGACAGTCCGCCTCCTACGAGCAGTACTTC. The chain joins TRBV2 to TRBJ2-7; possible D gene TRBD1, 5 bases. The V end was cut by 8 bases, the J end by 0 bases, with 14 bases between. Germline lookup yields CDR1 SNHLY and CDR2 FYNNEI. CDR3 size: 14 residues.

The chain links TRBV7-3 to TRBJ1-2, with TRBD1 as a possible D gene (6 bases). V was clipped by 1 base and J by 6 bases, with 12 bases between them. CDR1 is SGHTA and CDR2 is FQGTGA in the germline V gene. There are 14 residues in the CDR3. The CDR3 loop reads CASSLRGPGDGYTF. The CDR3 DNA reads TGTGCCAGCAGCTTAAGGGGACCAGGGGATGGCTACACCTTC.